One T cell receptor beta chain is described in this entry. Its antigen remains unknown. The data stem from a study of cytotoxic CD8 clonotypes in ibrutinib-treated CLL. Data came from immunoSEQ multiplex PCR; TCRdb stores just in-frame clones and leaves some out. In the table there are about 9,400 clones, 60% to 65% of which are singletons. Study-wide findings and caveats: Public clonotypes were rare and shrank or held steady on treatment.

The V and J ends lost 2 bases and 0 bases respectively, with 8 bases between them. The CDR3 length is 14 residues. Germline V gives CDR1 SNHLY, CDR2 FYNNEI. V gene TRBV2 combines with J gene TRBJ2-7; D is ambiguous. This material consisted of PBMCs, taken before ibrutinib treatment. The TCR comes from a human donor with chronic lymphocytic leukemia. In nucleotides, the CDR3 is TGTGCCAGCAGTGAACGGCTAATCTCCTACGAGCAGTACTTC. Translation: CASSERLISYEQYF.